This TCR beta chain is drawn from a study of cytomegalovirus exposure and HLA in healthy donors. The repertoire was sequenced with immunoSEQ multiplex PCR; TCRdb's copy has only in-frame clones and lacks some. The data show roughly 330,000 clones, around 90% seen once. CDR3 size: 18 residues. V lost 4 bases and J lost 1; bases outside the gene matches: 10. Germline values: CDR1 SGHRS, CDR2 YFSETQ. The donors were part of the validation cohort of 120 subjects. That cohort was separate from the first cohort, which comprised roughly 670 subjects. With respect to this clone: Its matching antigen is unknown.

Study observations and caveats: Subsequent analysis showed first-cohort TCR clusters tending to co-occur in 120 validation repertoires. The classifier was said to identify cytomegalovirus status with high specificity and sensitivity. The authors listed 150 to 200 TCR beta chains as cytomegalovirus-associated.

The TCR sequence derives from a woman between 25 and 40 years old in good health and CMV-seropositive. Sequencing was done on a sample of PBMCs. V is TRBV5-1 and J is TRBJ1-3; the match to TRBD1 covers 11 bases. This CDR3 reads CASSPRTGGDTSGNTIYF. DNA for the CDR3: TGCGCCAGCAGCCCTCGGACAGGGGGCGATACGTCTGGAAACACCATATATTTT.